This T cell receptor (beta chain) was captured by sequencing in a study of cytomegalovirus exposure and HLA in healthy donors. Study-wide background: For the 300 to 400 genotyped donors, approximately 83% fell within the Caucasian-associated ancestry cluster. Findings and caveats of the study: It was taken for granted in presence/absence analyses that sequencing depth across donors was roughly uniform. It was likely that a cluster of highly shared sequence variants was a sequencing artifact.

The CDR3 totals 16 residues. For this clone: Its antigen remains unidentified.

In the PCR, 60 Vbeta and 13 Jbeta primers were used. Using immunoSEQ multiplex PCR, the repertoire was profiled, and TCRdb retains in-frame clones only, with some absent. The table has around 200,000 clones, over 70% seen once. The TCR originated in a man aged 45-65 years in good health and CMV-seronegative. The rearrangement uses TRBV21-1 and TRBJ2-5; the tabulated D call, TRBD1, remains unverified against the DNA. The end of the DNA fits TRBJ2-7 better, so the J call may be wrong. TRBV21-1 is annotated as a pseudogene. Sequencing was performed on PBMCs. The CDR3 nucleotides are TGTGCCAGCAGCAAACCGACCGGGACAGGCCGGTACGAGCAGTACTTC. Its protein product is CASSKPTGTGRYEQYF.